These T cell receptor beta chains were read from a single sample in a study of control samples from healthy donors and cancer patients. Here immunoSEQ multiplex PCR was the method, and the copy in TCRdb shows in-frame clones only, minus some. In the table there are about 220,000 clones, about 94% of which are singletons. Sequencing input: blood. These receptors all come from a man aged 50 to 59 in good health. CDR3s include the opening cysteine and the closing phenylalanine or tryptophan. D genes are given only for firm matches. Not all rows give a size; the values are once, few, many and, for expanded clones, a class.

size	V	J	D	DNA	CDR3
NA	TRBV14	TRBJ2-4	NA	TGTGCCAGCAGCCAATATGTCCTAGGGGGTCCCATAGCCAAAAACATTCAGTACTTC	CASSQYVLGGPIAKNIQYF
NA	TRBV11-2	TRBJ2-5	NA	TGTGCCAGCAGCCCTATGAGGGTAACACAAGAGACCCAGTACTTC	CASSPMRVTQETQYF
NA	TRBV5-1	TRBJ1-1	NA	TGCGCCAGCAGTCGGGACAATATGAACACTGAAGCTTTCTTT	CASSRDNMNTEAFF
once	TRBV6-6	TRBJ2-2	NA	TGTGCCAGCAGTTCTCCCTCAGGGTCCTACACCGGGGAGCTGTTTTTT	CASSSPSGSYTGELFF
once	TRBV12-3/TRBV12-4	TRBJ1-1	NA	TGTGCCAGCAGCCAAGGGGGTCTTACTGAAGCTTTCTTT	CASSQGGLTEAFF
NA	TRBV6-6	TRBJ2-7	NA	TGTGCCAGCAGTGACCTCTACGAGCAGTACTTC	CASSDLYEQYF
NA	TRBV5-1	TRBJ1-1	TRBD1	TGCGCCAGCAGCGTATGGGACAGGGAAGACACTGAAGCTTTCTTT	CASSVWDREDTEAFF
NA	TRBV24-1	TRBJ1-1	NA	TGTGCCACCAGTGATTCGACGGGCAGCGAGACTGAAGCTTTCTTT	CATSDSTGSETEAFF
NA	TRBV28	TRBJ2-5	TRBD2	TGTGCCAGCAGTCGACTAGCGGGGGGGCGTGAGACCCAGTACTTC	CASSRLAGGRETQYF
once	TRBV10-3	TRBJ2-2	TRBD1	TGTGCCATCACTCCGGGACAGGGGTTATCGTCCACCGGGGAGCTGTTTTTT	CAITPGQGLSSTGELFF
NA	TRBV4-2	TRBJ1-1	NA	TGTGCCAGCAGCTCCCCCGCGGCACCGAACACTGAAGCTTTCTTT	CASSSPAAPNTEAFF
NA	TRBV9	TRBJ2-5	TRBD2	TGTGCCAGCAGCCGGGGACTAGAAGAGACCCAGTACTTC	CASSRGLEETQYF
NA	TRBV24-1	TRBJ1-1	NA	TGTGCCACCAGTGACCCCTTGAACACTGAAGCTTTCTTT	CATSDPLNTEAFF
NA	TRBV28	TRBJ2-3	NA	TGTGCCAGCAGTCTAAATTATAGCGCAGATACGCAGTATTTT	CASSLNYSADTQYF
NA	TRBV6-2/TRBV6-3	TRBJ1-5	NA	TGTGCCAGCAGTTACGGGATCAATCAGCCCCAGCATTTT	CASSYGINQPQHF
NA	TRBV24-1	TRBJ2-2	NA	TGTGCCACCAGTGATAGTCAGAGGGGGAACACCGGGGAGCTGTTTTTT	CATSDSQRGNTGELFF
NA	TRBV6-1	TRBJ2-7	TRBD2	TGTGCCAGCAGTGATTCCCGGGACTACCTATACGAGCAGTACTTC	CASSDSRDYLYEQYF
NA	TRBV11-2	TRBJ2-3	NA	TGTGCTTCGACTGGGGGATTAACAGATACGCAGTATTTT	CASTGGLTDTQYF
NA	TRBV7-9	TRBJ1-1	TRBD1	TGTGCCAGCAGCCTGGGACAGGGATACACTGAAGCTTTCTTT	CASSLGQGYTEAFF
NA	TRBV3-1/TRBV3-2	TRBJ2-3	TRBD2	TGTGCCAGCAGCCAAGAACTAGCGGGGGGGCCGACAGATACGCAGTATTTT	CASSQELAGGPTDTQYF